This TCR beta chain was sequenced in a study of shared clonotypes between healthy human individuals. After removal of 5 bases from V and 3 bases from J, the junction contained 4 bases not matched to a gene. CDR3 length: 15 amino acids. CDR1 MNHEY and CDR2 SMNVEV come from the germline V gene (reference sequence). The table came from immunoSEQ multiplex PCR; TCRdb's copy has only in-frame clones and leaves some out. Among about 700,000 clones listed, just over 90% were seen once. CD8 cells regarded as naive lacked CD45RO, were positively chosen for CCR7, and omitted terminally differentiated effector memory CD45RA+ cells.

The clonotype was recovered from a man younger than 40 in good health. V is TRBV27 and J is TRBJ2-3, with 11 bases lining up with TRBD2. Sequencing was carried out using naive CD8+ T cells sorted from blood. Written as DNA, the CDR3 is TGTGCCAGCAGTCTACTAGCGGGAGTGACAGATACGCAGTATTTT. Encoded protein: CASSLLAGVTDTQYF.